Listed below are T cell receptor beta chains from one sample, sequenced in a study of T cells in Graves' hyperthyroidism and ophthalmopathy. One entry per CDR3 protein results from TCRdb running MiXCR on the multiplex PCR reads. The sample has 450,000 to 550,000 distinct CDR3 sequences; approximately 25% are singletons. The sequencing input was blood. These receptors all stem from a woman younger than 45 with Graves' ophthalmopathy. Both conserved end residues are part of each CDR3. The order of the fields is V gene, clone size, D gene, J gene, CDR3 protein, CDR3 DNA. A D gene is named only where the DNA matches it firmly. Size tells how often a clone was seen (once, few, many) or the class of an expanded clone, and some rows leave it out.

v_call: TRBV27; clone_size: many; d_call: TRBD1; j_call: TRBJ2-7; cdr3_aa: CASCQGECYEQYF; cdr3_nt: TGTGCCAGTTGTCAGGGGGAGTGCTACGAGCAGTACTTC
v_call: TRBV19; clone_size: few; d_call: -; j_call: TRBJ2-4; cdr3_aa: CASSISLDVKNIQYF; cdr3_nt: TGTGCCAGTAGTATTTCGTTAGACGTCAAAAACATTCAGTACTTC
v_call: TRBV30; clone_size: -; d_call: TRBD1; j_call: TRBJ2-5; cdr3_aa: CAWSSGQGHQETQYF; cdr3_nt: TGTGCCTGGAGTTCGGGACAGGGTCACCAAGAGACCCAGTACTTC
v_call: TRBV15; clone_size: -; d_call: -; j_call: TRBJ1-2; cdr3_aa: CATSRSRSNYGYTF; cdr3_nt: TGTGCCACCAGCAGGTCCCGGTCTAACTATGGCTACACCTTC
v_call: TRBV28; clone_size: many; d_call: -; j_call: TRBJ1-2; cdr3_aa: CASSLNRYGYTF; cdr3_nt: TGTGCCAGCAGTTTAAACCGATATGGCTACACCTTC
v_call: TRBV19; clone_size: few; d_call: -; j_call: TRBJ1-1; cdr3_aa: CASSIRPGNTEAFF; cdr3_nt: TGTGCCAGTAGTATTCGTCCAGGGAATACTGAAGCTTTCTTT
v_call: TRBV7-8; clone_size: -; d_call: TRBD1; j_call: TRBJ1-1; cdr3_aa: CASSPQGRPEAFF; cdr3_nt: TGTGCCAGCAGCCCACAGGGGAGGCCTGAAGCTTTCTTT
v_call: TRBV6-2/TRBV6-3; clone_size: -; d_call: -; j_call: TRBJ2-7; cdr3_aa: CASSYARGGFYEQYF; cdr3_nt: TGTGCCAGCAGTTACGCCAGGGGCGGATTCTACGAGCAGTACTTC
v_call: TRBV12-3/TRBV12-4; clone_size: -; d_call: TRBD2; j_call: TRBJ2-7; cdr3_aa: CASGRTSASYEQYF; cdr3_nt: TGTGCCAGCGGTCGGACTAGCGCCTCCTACGAGCAGTACTTC
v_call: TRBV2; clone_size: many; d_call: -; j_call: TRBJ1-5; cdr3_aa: CASSEAGQSWGNQPQHF; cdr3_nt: TGTGCCAGCAGTGAAGCCGGACAGTCTTGGGGCAATCAGCCCCAGCATTTT
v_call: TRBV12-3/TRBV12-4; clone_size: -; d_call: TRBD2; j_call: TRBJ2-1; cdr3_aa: CASSPNRAGGNNEQFF; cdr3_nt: TGTGCCAGCAGCCCCAATCGGGCGGGAGGTAACAATGAGCAGTTCTTC
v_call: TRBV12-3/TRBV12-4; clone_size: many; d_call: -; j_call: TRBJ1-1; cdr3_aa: CASSTPSDSSHTEAFF; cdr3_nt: TGTGCCAGCAGTACCCCCTCCGACAGTAGCCACACTGAAGCTTTCTTT
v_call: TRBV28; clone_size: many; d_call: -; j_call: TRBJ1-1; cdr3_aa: CASSLGAINTEAFF; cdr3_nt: TGTGCCAGCAGCCTAGGGGCAATTAACACTGAAGCTTTCTTT
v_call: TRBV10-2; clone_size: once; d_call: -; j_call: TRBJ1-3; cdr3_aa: CASSTGSGGNTIYF; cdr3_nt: TGCGCCAGCAGTACAGGGTCCGGCGGAAACACCATATATTTT
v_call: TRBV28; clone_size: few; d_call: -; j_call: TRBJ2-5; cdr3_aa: CASSLRLPGVETQYF; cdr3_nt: TGTGCCAGCAGTTTAAGGCTACCGGGTGTAGAGACCCAGTACTTC
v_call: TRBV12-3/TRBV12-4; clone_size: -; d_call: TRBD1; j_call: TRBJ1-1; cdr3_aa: CASSKTGGAGYTEAFF; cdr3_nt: TGTGCCAGCAGTAAAACAGGGGGCGCGGGATACACTGAAGCTTTCTTT
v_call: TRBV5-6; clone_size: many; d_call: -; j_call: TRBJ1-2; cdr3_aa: CASSRQLGNYGYTF; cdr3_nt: TGTGCCAGCAGCCGACAATTGGGGAACTATGGCTACACCTTC
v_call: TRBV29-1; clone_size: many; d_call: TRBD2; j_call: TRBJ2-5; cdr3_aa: CSVDRLAGVGETQYF; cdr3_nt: TGCAGCGTTGATCGCCTAGCGGGGGTGGGCGAGACCCAGTACTTC
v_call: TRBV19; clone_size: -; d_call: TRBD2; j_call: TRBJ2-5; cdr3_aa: CASRAPGLAGQETQYF; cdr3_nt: TGTGCCAGTAGGGCACCCGGACTAGCGGGCCAAGAGACCCAGTACTTC
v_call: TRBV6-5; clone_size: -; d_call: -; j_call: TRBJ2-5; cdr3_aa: CASSYSRGDRWETQYF; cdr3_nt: TGTGCCAGCAGTTACTCCCGGGGGGACAGATGGGAGACCCAGTACTTC
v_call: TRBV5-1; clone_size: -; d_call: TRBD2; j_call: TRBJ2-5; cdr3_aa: CASSLGPAGGLGQETQYF; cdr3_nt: TGCGCCAGCAGCTTGGGTCCAGCGGGGGGATTGGGCCAAGAGACCCAGTACTTC
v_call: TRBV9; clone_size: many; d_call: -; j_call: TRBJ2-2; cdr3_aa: CASSIPSNTGELFF; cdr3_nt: TGTGCCAGCAGCATTCCATCAAACACCGGGGAGCTGTTTTTT
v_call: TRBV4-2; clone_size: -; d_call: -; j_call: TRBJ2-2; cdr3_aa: CASSPRTLPNTGELFF; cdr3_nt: TGTGCCAGCAGCCCAAGGACGCTCCCTAACACCGGGGAGCTGTTTTTT
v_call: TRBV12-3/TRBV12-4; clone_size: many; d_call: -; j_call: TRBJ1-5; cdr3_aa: CASSRRDFNQPQHF; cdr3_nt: TGTGCCAGCAGCCGGAGGGACTTCAATCAGCCCCAGCATTTT
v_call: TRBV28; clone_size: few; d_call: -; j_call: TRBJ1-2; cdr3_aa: CASRTVALGYGYTF; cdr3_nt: TGTGCCAGCAGAACGGTCGCCCTCGGGTATGGCTACACCTTC
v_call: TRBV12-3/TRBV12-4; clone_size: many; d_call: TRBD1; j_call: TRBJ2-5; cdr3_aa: CASSQGQAQETQYF; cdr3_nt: TGTGCCAGCAGTCAAGGACAGGCACAAGAGACCCAGTACTTC
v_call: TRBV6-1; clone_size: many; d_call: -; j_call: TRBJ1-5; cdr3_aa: CGSRPGDQPQHF; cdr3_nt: TGTGGCAGCAGACCAGGGGATCAGCCCCAGCATTTT
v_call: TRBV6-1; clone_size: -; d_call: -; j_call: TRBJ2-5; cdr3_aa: CASSALAGPRTETQYF; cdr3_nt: TGTGCCAGCAGTGCCCTAGCAGGGCCCCGGACGGAGACCCAGTACTTC
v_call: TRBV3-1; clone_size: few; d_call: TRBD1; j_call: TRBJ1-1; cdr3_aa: CASSQNLIIQTGGREAFF; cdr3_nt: TGTGCCAGCAGCCAAAACCTAATTATCCAGACAGGGGGAAGAGAAGCTTTCTTT
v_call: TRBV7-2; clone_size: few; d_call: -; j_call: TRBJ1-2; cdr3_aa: CASSSTGYGYGYTF; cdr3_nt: TGTGCCAGCAGCTCAACAGGGTACGGCTATGGCTACACCTTC
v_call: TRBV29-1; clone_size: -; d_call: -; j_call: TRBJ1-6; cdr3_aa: CSVELAGTKGSPLHF; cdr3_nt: TGCAGCGTTGAATTAGCCGGGACGAAAGGTTCACCCCTCCACTTT
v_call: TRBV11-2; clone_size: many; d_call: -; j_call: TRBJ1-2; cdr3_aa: CASSAGLPYGYTF; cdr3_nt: TGTGCCAGCAGCGCGGGGCTCCCCTATGGCTACACCTTC
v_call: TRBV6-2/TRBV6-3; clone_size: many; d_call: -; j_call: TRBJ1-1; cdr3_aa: CASSSTTVRGGTEAFF; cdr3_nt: TGTGCCAGCAGTTCTACGACGGTTCGTGGGGGCACTGAAGCTTTCTTT
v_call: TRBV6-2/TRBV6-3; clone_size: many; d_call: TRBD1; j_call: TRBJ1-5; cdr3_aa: CASSPSGGGQPQHF; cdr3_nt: TGTGCCAGCAGCCCCTCAGGGGGGGGTCAGCCCCAGCATTTT
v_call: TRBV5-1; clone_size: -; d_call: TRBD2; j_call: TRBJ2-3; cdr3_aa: CASSLAPLAGAWVPDTQYF; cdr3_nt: TGCGCCAGCAGCTTGGCCCCGCTAGCGGGAGCGTGGGTCCCAGATACGCAGTATTTT
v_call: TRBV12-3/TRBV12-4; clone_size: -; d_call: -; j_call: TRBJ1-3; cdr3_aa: CASKFSGTRGNTIYF; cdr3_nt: TGTGCCAGCAAGTTTTCGGGAACCCGGGGAAACACCATATATTTT
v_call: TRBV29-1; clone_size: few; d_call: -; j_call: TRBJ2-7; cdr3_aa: CSVEVTGQNYEQYF; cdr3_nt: TGCAGCGTTGAAGTAACTGGACAGAACTACGAGCAGTACTTC
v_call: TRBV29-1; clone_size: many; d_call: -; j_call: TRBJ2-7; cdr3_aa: CSVEDSGGGEQYF; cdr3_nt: TGCAGCGTTGAAGATTCCGGGGGCGGGGAGCAGTACTTC
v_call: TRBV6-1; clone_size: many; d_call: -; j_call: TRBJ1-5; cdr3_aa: CASSEYRESNQPQHF; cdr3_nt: TGTGCCAGCAGTGAATACAGGGAAAGCAATCAGCCCCAGCATTTT
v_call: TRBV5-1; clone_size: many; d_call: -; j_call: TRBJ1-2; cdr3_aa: CASSLVFGQNYGYTF; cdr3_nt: TGCGCCAGCAGCTTGGTTTTCGGGCAGAACTATGGCTACACCTTC